This TCR beta chain emerged from a study of blood T cell repertoires in COVID-19 (dated by TCRdb to 2018 to 2020). Context from the whole study: Samples from collaborators originated in the United States, Italy and Spain and spanned both the acute and convalescent phases of COVID-19. The prospective study material was composed of cDNA or gDNA derived from T cells, B-cell-depleted T cells, or PBMCs. The dataset comprised deeply sampled blood TCRbeta repertoires from subjects exposed to, actively infected with, or recovered from COVID-19. The repertoires were made available in a free public database intended to serve as a resource for research on the immune response to SARS-CoV-2. The samples were drawn from two sources: the first 160 participants of the ongoing ImmuneRACE study, and 950 to 1,500 subjects contributed by 6 global collaborators. The sample metadata nearly always contained a de-identified subject ID, COVID-19 status, age in years and sex. HLA class I and class II types, where available, came from metadata supplied by the sample provider rather than from assay-based typing. General conclusions and limits of the study: How much clinical and demographic metadata was included differed by source and by participant, and the metadata was provided uncurated.

Deletion took 5 bases off V and 6 bases off J, with a span of 17 bases between the germline ends. From the germline V gene, CDR1 is MNHEY and CDR2 is SVGAGI. Reading from cysteine to phenylalanine, the CDR3 counts 15 amino acids. Only CDR3 DNA is held: 45 bases, read in frame from base 1. TCRbeta CDR3 regions were amplified from genomic DNA by means of the immunoSEQ Assay, a bias-controlled multiplex PCR. As for the authors' bioinformatics: Within the assay, amplification of reference gene primers was used to estimate how many nucleated cells each sample contained. To quantify the absolute abundance of each unique TCRbeta CDR3 rearrangement, sequence reads were collapsed and filtered. For each sample, productive Simpson clonality was calculated by taking the square root of Simpson's diversity index across productive rearrangements. TCRdb mirrors the immuneACCESS table, restricted to in-frame sequences. Some clones are absent from its copies; in checked studies, under half trace to an unresolved V gene, and the reason for the others is unknown. V and J calls and clone size follow that table, whereas D and trimming were derived from the DNA. Counted in this sample were about 200,000 clones; about 88% of them appeared once. Clones ranked in the top ten supply approximately 5.6% of the sample.

Remarks on this clone: Its antigen is unknown. One base away there is no much larger clone; base qualities are not given.

Samples from volunteer blood donors who had recovered from COVID-19 were contributed by a second Seattle source. Whole blood was collected in K2EDTA tubes by collaborating institutions according to the institutions' own protocols. For TCRbeta analysis, collaborators shipped samples in one of three forms: frozen whole blood, isolated PBMCs, or DNA extracted from either of those sample types. The V gene is TRBV6-5 and the J gene is TRBJ1-5; tentative D gene TRBD1, with 6 bases matching. The receptor was isolated from a woman in her forties who had recovered from COVID-19. Source material: peripheral blood. This receptor has the CDR3 CASSHHREGSQPQHF. The nucleotide sequence reads TGTGCCAGCAGTCATCACAGGGAGGGGAGTCAGCCCCAGCATTTT.